A selection of T cell receptor beta chains follows, all from one sample in a study of CD8+CD57+ T cells in acquired aplastic anemia. MiXCR was run by TCRdb on the reads, yielding one entry per CDR3 protein. The table lists 200,000 or so distinct CDR3 sequences, less than 65% of them singletons. Sequenced material: sorted CD4+, CD8+, or CD8+CD57+ T cells (not recorded which) from PBMCs. The receptors come from a human donor with severe aplastic anemia or a healthy control (not recorded which). CDR3s include the opening cysteine and the closing phenylalanine or tryptophan. Each record gives: J gene, D gene, clone size, V gene, CDR3 protein, CDR3 DNA. The D gene is left open where the match is weak. Size values are once, few and many counts, or a class for expanded clones, and some rows have none.

j_call: TRBJ1-6; d_call: NA; clone_size: many; v_call: TRBV30; cdr3_aa: CATAGQPDSPLHF; cdr3_nt: TGTGCCACCGCCGGGCAACCGGACTCACCCCTCCACTTT
j_call: TRBJ2-7; d_call: NA; clone_size: NA; v_call: TRBV7-8; cdr3_aa: CASSLARLKYEQYF; cdr3_nt: TGTGCCAGCAGCTTAGCGCGGCTTAAGTACGAGCAGTACTTC
j_call: TRBJ2-2; d_call: TRBD2; clone_size: NA; v_call: TRBV15; cdr3_aa: CATSRDSGAANTGELFF; cdr3_nt: TGTGCCACCAGCAGAGATAGCGGGGCGGCGAACACCGGGGAGCTGTTTTTT
j_call: TRBJ1-1; d_call: TRBD1; clone_size: NA; v_call: TRBV7-2; cdr3_aa: CASSAGQGRGTEAFF; cdr3_nt: TGTGCCAGCAGCGCTGGACAGGGAAGGGGCACTGAAGCTTTCTTT
j_call: TRBJ2-7; d_call: TRBD2; clone_size: once; v_call: TRBV12-3/TRBV12-4; cdr3_aa: CASSLEGPGGYEQYF; cdr3_nt: TGTGCCAGCAGTTTAGAGGGGCCGGGAGGGTACGAGCAGTACTTC
j_call: TRBJ2-7; d_call: TRBD1; clone_size: NA; v_call: TRBV7-9; cdr3_aa: CASSLYGGQGDYEQYF; cdr3_nt: TGTGCCAGCAGCTTATATGGGGGACAGGGTGACTACGAGCAGTACTTC
j_call: TRBJ1-5; d_call: NA; clone_size: NA; v_call: TRBV20-1; cdr3_aa: CSAQGGGSNQPQHF; cdr3_nt: TGCAGTGCCCAGGGTGGCGGGAGCAATCAGCCCCAGCATTTT
j_call: TRBJ2-7; d_call: TRBD1; clone_size: NA; v_call: TRBV7-9; cdr3_aa: CASSNRDRDYEQYF; cdr3_nt: TGTGCCAGCAGCAACCGGGACAGGGATTACGAGCAGTACTTC
j_call: TRBJ2-3; d_call: TRBD2; clone_size: many; v_call: TRBV12-3/TRBV12-4; cdr3_aa: CASSSSGGYTDTQYF; cdr3_nt: TGTGCCAGCAGTTCTAGCGGGGGGTACACAGATACGCAGTATTTT
j_call: TRBJ1-3; d_call: NA; clone_size: many; v_call: TRBV4-1; cdr3_aa: CASSQDGNTIYF; cdr3_nt: TGCGCCAGCAGCCAAGACGGAAACACCATATATTTT
j_call: TRBJ2-7; d_call: NA; clone_size: NA; v_call: TRBV5-1; cdr3_aa: CASSLERHEQYF; cdr3_nt: TGCGCCAGCAGCTTGGAGCGACACGAGCAGTACTTC
j_call: TRBJ2-3; d_call: NA; clone_size: NA; v_call: TRBV20-1; cdr3_aa: CSATPGLSTDTQYF; cdr3_nt: TGCAGTGCTACCCCGGGACTGAGCACAGATACGCAGTATTTT
j_call: TRBJ1-3; d_call: NA; clone_size: NA; v_call: TRBV7-6; cdr3_aa: CASSQYPEVFGTEYKARNTIYF; cdr3_nt: TGTGCCAGCAGCCAATACCCCGAGGTGTTCGGGACGGAGTATAAGGCCCGAAACACCATATATTTT
j_call: TRBJ2-1; d_call: NA; clone_size: NA; v_call: TRBV19; cdr3_aa: CASRAFSSYNEQFF; cdr3_nt: TGTGCCAGTAGAGCCTTTAGCTCCTACAATGAGCAGTTCTTC
j_call: TRBJ1-2; d_call: NA; clone_size: NA; v_call: TRBV20-1; cdr3_aa: CSVSTPKGYTF; cdr3_nt: TGCAGTGTTAGCACCCCGAAGGGCTACACCTTC
j_call: TRBJ2-7; d_call: NA; clone_size: many; v_call: TRBV20-1; cdr3_aa: CSAGRALGEQYF; cdr3_nt: TGCAGTGCTGGCAGAGCTCTGGGGGAGCAGTACTTC
j_call: TRBJ1-1; d_call: NA; clone_size: NA; v_call: TRBV15; cdr3_aa: CATSRMTDAEAFF; cdr3_nt: TGTGCCACCAGCAGGATGACAGACGCTGAAGCTTTCTTT
j_call: TRBJ2-1; d_call: NA; clone_size: NA; v_call: TRBV7-9; cdr3_aa: CASSLGATHSLFF; cdr3_nt: TGTGCCAGCAGCTTGGGGGCCACGCACAGTCTGTTCTTC
j_call: TRBJ1-2; d_call: TRBD1; clone_size: NA; v_call: TRBV27; cdr3_aa: CASSEGAFHRDGYTF; cdr3_nt: TGTGCCAGCAGCGAGGGGGCGTTCCACCGCGATGGCTACACCTTC
j_call: TRBJ1-6; d_call: NA; clone_size: many; v_call: TRBV7-6; cdr3_aa: CASSQRSGDDNSPLHF; cdr3_nt: TGTGCCAGCAGCCAAAGATCGGGGGATGATAATTCACCCCTCCACTTT
j_call: TRBJ1-1; d_call: TRBD1; clone_size: NA; v_call: TRBV2; cdr3_aa: CGIQGAMDTEAFF; cdr3_nt: TGTGGCATACAGGGGGCGATGGACACTGAAGCTTTCTTT
j_call: TRBJ1-1; d_call: NA; clone_size: few; v_call: TRBV5-1; cdr3_aa: CASSAQGGPEAFF; cdr3_nt: TGCGCCAGCAGCGCCCAGGGTGGGCCTGAAGCTTTCTTT
j_call: TRBJ1-5; d_call: NA; clone_size: once; v_call: TRBV12-3/TRBV12-4; cdr3_aa: CASSLGRVGQPQHF; cdr3_nt: TGTGCCAGCAGTTTGGGCAGGGTAGGACAGCCCCAGCATTTT
j_call: TRBJ2-5; d_call: TRBD2; clone_size: NA; v_call: TRBV9; cdr3_aa: CASSVGTSEETQYF; cdr3_nt: TGTGCCAGCAGCGTGGGGACTAGCGAAGAGACCCAGTACTTC
j_call: TRBJ2-3; d_call: NA; clone_size: many; v_call: TRBV9; cdr3_aa: CASTPLADPDTQYF; cdr3_nt: TGTGCCAGCACCCCGCTCGCTGACCCAGATACGCAGTATTTT
j_call: TRBJ1-6; d_call: NA; clone_size: NA; v_call: TRBV5-1; cdr3_aa: CASSLWPYNSPLHF; cdr3_nt: TGCGCCAGCAGCTTGTGGCCCTATAATTCACCCCTCCACTTT
j_call: TRBJ2-1; d_call: NA; clone_size: NA; v_call: TRBV7-8; cdr3_aa: CATSKGGEYNEQFF; cdr3_nt: TGTGCCACCTCTAAGGGGGGGGAATACAATGAGCAGTTCTTC
j_call: TRBJ2-2; d_call: TRBD2; clone_size: many; v_call: TRBV4-3; cdr3_aa: CASSQDVGGGSTGELFF; cdr3_nt: TGCGCCAGCAGCCAAGATGTGGGCGGGGGAAGCACCGGGGAGCTGTTTTTT
j_call: TRBJ2-7; d_call: NA; clone_size: NA; v_call: TRBV2; cdr3_aa: CASSGLDRAYEQYF; cdr3_nt: TGTGCCAGCAGTGGATTAGACCGAGCCTACGAGCAGTACTTC
j_call: TRBJ1-6; d_call: NA; clone_size: NA; v_call: TRBV7-9; cdr3_aa: CASSPVLQGSPLHF; cdr3_nt: TGTGCCAGCAGCCCGGTACTACAGGGTTCACCCCTCCACTTT
j_call: TRBJ2-7; d_call: TRBD2; clone_size: few; v_call: TRBV10-3; cdr3_aa: CAISEGLAGVSEQYF; cdr3_nt: TGTGCCATCAGTGAGGGACTAGCGGGAGTGAGCGAGCAGTACTTC
j_call: TRBJ2-2; d_call: TRBD1; clone_size: NA; v_call: TRBV7-2; cdr3_aa: CASSLLVLPTGDTGELFF; cdr3_nt: TGTGCCAGCAGCTTATTGGTCCTACCGACAGGGGACACCGGGGAGCTGTTTTTT
j_call: TRBJ1-1; d_call: NA; clone_size: NA; v_call: TRBV9; cdr3_aa: CASSVGLGGGDTEAFF; cdr3_nt: TGTGCCAGCAGCGTAGGTCTAGGGGGGGGAGACACTGAAGCTTTCTTT
j_call: TRBJ1-1; d_call: TRBD1; clone_size: NA; v_call: TRBV20-1; cdr3_aa: CSGPPQGDTEAFF; cdr3_nt: TGCAGTGGCCCACCCCAGGGGGACACTGAAGCTTTCTTT
j_call: TRBJ1-6; d_call: NA; clone_size: NA; v_call: TRBV15; cdr3_aa: CATSRPGDWEERNSPLHF; cdr3_nt: TGTGCCACCAGCAGGCCGGGGGACTGGGAAGAGAGGAATTCACCCCTCCACTTT
j_call: TRBJ2-1; d_call: NA; clone_size: few; v_call: TRBV12-5; cdr3_aa: CASGSYNEQFF; cdr3_nt: TGTGCTAGTGGTTCTTACAATGAGCAGTTCTTC
j_call: TRBJ2-7; d_call: TRBD2; clone_size: few; v_call: TRBV5-4; cdr3_aa: CASSLLAGGSYEQYF; cdr3_nt: TGTGCCAGCAGCCTTCTAGCGGGGGGCTCCTACGAGCAGTACTTC
j_call: TRBJ2-1; d_call: NA; clone_size: NA; v_call: TRBV20-1; cdr3_aa: CSARERDEQFF; cdr3_nt: TGCAGTGCTAGAGAGCGGGATGAGCAGTTCTTC
j_call: TRBJ2-5; d_call: NA; clone_size: NA; v_call: TRBV20-1; cdr3_aa: CSARGISGPTQETQYF; cdr3_nt: TGCAGTGCTAGAGGTATAAGCGGGCCTACGCAAGAGACCCAGTACTTC
j_call: TRBJ2-7; d_call: NA; clone_size: once; v_call: TRBV11-2; cdr3_aa: CASSFRGGGSEQYF; cdr3_nt: TGTGCCAGCAGCTTTAGAGGGGGGGGCTCCGAGCAGTACTTC
j_call: TRBJ2-1; d_call: NA; clone_size: NA; v_call: TRBV29-1; cdr3_aa: CSVDGLYNEQFF; cdr3_nt: TGCAGCGTCGACGGACTTTACAATGAGCAGTTCTTC
j_call: TRBJ2-1; d_call: TRBD2; clone_size: NA; v_call: TRBV29-1; cdr3_aa: CSVEGIGLATPYNEQFF; cdr3_nt: TGCAGCGTTGAAGGAATAGGACTAGCGACCCCCTACAATGAGCAGTTCTTC
j_call: TRBJ1-5; d_call: NA; clone_size: few; v_call: TRBV2; cdr3_aa: CASSEGNAQHF; cdr3_nt: TGTGCCAGCAGTGAGGGGAACGCCCAGCATTTT
j_call: TRBJ2-7; d_call: NA; clone_size: NA; v_call: TRBV7-2; cdr3_aa: CASSLSGENSYEQYF; cdr3_nt: TGTGCCAGCAGCTTATCGGGGGAAAACTCCTACGAGCAGTACTTC
j_call: TRBJ1-1; d_call: NA; clone_size: NA; v_call: TRBV20-1; cdr3_aa: CSAPDGNTEAFF; cdr3_nt: TGCAGTGCCCCGGACGGGAACACTGAAGCTTTCTTT